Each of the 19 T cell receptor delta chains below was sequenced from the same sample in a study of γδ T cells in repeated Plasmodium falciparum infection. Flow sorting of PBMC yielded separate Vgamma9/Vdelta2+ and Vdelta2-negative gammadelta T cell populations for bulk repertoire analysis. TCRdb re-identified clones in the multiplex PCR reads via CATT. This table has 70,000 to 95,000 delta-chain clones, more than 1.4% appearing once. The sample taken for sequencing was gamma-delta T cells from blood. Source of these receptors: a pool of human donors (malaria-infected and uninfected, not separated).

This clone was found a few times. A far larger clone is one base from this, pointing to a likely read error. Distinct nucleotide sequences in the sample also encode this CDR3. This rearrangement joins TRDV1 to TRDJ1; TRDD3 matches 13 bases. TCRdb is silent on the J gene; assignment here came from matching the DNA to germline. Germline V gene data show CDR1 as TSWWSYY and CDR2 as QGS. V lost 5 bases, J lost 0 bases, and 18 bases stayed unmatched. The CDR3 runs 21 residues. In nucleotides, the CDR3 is TGTGCTCTTGGGAAGCCGTTCTTACTGGGGGATACGGCAGTTGACACCGATAAACTCATCTTT. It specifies CALGKPFLLGDTAVDTDKLIF.

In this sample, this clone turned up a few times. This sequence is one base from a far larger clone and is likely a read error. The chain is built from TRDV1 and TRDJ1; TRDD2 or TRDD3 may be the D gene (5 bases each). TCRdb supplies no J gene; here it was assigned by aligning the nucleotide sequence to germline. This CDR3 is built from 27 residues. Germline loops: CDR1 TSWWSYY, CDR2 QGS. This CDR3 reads CALGEQILFYLGRLFSDRGGPLDKLIF. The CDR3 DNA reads TGCGCTCTTGGGGAACAAATCCTATTCTACTTGGGGCGTTTATTCAGTGATAGGGGGGGTCCCCTCGATAAACTCATCTTT.

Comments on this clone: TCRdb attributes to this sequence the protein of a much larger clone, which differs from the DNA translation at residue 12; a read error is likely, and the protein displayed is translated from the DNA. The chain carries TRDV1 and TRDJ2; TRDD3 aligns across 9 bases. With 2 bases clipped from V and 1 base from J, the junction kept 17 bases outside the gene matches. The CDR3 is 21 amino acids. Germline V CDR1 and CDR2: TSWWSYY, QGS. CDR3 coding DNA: TGTGCTCTTGGGGAAGTCTTCCTGGACTGGGGGACACGCCTTTTGACAGCACAACTCTTCTTT. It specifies CALGEVFLDWGTRLLTAQLFF.

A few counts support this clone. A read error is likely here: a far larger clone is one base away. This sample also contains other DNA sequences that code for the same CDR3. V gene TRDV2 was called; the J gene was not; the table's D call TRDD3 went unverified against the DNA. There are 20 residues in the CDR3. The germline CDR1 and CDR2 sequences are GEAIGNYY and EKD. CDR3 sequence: CACDPVETGGPLLYTDKLIF. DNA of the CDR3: TGTGCCTGTGACCCGGTAGAGACTGGGGGCCCCCTTCTGTACACCGATAAGCTCATCTTT.

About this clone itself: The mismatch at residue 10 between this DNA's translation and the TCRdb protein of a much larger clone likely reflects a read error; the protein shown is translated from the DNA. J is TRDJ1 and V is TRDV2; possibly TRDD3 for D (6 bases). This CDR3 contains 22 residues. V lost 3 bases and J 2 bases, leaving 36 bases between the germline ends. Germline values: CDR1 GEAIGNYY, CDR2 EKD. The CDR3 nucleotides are TGTGCCTGTGACCCCAGGGCCCCTTATAGGGGGAAAGAGCCACCGAGGACCGATAAACTCATCTTT. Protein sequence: CACDPRAPYRGKEPPRTDKLIF.

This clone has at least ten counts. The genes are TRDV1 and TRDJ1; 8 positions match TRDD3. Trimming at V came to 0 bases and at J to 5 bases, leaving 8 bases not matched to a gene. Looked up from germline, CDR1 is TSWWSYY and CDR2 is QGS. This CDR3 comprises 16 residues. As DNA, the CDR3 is TGTGCTCTTGGGGAACTCGGGTGGGGGATGGGGGATAAACTCATCTTT. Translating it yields CALGELGWGMGDKLIF.

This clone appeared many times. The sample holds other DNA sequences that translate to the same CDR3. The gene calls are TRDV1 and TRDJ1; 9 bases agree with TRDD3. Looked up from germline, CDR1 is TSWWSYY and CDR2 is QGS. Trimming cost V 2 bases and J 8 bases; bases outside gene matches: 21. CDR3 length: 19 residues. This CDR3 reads CALGEAPTWLLGDTRKLIF. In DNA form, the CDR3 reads TGTGCTCTTGGGGAAGCTCCTACGTGGCTCCTAGGGGATACGAGGAAACTCATCTTT.

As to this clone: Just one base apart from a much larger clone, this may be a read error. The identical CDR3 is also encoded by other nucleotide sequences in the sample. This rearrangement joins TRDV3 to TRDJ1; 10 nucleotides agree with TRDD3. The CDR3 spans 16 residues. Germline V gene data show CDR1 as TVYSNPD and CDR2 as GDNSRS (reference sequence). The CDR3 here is CAFDWGIGRYTDKLIF. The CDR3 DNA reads TGTGCCTTTGACTGGGGGATCGGGAGGTACACCGATAAACTCATCTTC.

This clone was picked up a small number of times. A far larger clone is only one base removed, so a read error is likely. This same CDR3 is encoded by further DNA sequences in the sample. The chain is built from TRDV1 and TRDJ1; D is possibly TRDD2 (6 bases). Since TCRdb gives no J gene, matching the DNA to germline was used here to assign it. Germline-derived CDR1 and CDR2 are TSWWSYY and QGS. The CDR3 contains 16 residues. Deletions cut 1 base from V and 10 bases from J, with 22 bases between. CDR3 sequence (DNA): TGTGCTCTTGGGGAACGGGCTCCTACAGTTTTCTTCGGACTCATCTTT. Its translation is CALGERAPTVFFGLIF.

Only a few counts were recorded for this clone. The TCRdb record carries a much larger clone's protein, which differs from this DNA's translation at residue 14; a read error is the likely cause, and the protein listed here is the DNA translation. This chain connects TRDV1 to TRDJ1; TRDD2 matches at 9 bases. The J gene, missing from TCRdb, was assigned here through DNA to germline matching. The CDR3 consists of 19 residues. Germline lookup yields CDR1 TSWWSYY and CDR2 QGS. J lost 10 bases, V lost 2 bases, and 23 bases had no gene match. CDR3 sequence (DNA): TGTGCTCTTGGGGAAGGTGGACCCTTCCTACGAAGTGGATCCCCGGTACTCATCTTT. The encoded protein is CALGEGGPFLRSGSPVLIF.

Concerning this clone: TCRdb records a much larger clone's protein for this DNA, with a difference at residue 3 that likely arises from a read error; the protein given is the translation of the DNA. The CDR3 loop is CAPGEWGTPTDNPGTDKLIF. CDR3 in DNA: TGTGCTCCTGGGGAATGGGGTACTCCGACGGATAACCCCGGCACCGATAAACTCATCTTT. The rearrangement links TRDV1 to TRDJ1, with D perhaps matching TRDD3 (6 bases). Here the J gene was assigned by germline matching of the DNA, as TCRdb has none. Germline V gives CDR1 TSWWSYY, CDR2 QGS. The CDR3 loop spans 20 amino acids.

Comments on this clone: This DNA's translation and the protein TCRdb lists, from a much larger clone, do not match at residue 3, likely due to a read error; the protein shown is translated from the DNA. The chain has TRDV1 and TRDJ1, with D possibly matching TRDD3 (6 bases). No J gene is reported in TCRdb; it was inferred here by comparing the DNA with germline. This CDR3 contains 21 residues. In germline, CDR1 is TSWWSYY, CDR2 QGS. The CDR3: CAPGELEEVPMPYWYTDKLIF. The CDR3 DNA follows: TGTGCTCCTGGGGAACTAGAGGAAGTGCCCATGCCCTACTGGTACACCGATAAACTCATCTTT.

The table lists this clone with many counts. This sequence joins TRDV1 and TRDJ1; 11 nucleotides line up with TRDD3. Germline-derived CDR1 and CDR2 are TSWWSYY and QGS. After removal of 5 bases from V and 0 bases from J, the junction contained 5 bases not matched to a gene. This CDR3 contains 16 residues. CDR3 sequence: CALGTPWGIHTDKLIF. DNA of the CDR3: TGTGCTCTTGGGACACCCTGGGGGATACACACCGATAAACTCATCTTT.

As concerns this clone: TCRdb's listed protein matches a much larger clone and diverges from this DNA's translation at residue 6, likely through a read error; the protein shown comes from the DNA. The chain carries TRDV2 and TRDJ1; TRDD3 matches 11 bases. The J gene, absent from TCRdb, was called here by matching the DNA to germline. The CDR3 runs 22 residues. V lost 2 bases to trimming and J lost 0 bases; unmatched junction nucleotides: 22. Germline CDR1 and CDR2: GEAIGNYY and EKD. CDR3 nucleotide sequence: TGTGCCTGTGACAGCCCTCCTGGCGACTGGGGGATAAAGAAAACAAACACCGATAAACTCATCTTT. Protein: CACDSPPGDWGIKKTNTDKLIF.

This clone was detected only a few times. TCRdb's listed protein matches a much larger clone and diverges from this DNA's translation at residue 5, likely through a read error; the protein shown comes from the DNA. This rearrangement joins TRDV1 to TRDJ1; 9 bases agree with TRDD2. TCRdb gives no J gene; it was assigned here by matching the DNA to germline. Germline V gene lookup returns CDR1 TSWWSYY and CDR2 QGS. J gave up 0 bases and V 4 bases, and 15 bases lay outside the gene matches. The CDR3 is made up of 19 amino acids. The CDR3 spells CALGGPSYTRLRYTDKLIF. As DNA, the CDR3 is TGTGCTCTTGGGGGTCCTTCCTACACGAGGCTCAGGTACACCGATAAACTCATCTTT.

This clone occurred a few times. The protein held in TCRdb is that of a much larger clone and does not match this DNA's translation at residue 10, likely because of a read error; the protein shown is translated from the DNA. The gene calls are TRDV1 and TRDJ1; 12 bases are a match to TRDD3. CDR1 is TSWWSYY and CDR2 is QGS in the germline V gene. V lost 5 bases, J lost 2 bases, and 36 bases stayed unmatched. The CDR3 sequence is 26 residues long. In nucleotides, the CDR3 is TGTGCTCTTGGGAACAACCCGCCTTCCCACCTAATCTGGGGGATACGCGAGAATGGGGAAACCGATAAACTCATCTTT. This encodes CALGNNPPSHLIWGIRENGETDKLIF.

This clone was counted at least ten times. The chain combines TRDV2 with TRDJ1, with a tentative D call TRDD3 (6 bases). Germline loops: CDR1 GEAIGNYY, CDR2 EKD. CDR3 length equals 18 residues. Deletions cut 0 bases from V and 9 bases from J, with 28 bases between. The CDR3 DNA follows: TGTGCCTGTGACACCGTTCTACCCGTAGTTGCTGGGGAAGTAGAACTCATCTTT. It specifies CACDTVLPVVAGEVELIF.

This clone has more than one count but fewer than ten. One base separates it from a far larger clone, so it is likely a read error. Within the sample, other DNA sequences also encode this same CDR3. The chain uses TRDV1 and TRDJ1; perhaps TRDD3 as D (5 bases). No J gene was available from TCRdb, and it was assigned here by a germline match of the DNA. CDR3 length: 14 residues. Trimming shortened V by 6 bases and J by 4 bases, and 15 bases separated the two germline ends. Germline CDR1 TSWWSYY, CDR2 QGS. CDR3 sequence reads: CALGEDRGDDKLIF. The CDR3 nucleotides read TGTGCTCTTGGAGAGGATAGAGGGGACGATAAACTCATCTTT.

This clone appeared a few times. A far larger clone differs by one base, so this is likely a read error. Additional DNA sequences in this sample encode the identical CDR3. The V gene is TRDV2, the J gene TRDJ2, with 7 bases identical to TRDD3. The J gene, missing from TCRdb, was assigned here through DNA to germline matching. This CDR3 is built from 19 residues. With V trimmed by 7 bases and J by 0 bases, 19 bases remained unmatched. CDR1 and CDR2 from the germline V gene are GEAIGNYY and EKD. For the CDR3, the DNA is TGTGCCTGCGACCCTCTAAGTGGGGATAACCCCGCTTTGACAGCACAACTCTTCTTT. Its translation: CACDPLSGDNPALTAQLFF.